The 8 T cell receptor beta chains listed next were all sequenced from one sample in a study of cytomegalovirus exposure and HLA in healthy donors. Generated by immunoSEQ multiplex PCR, the TCRdb table keeps only in-frame clones and is missing some. The top ten hold around 2.8% of the sample, which has roughly 200,000 clones, roughly 84% seen once. Material: PBMCs. The receptors here all came from a woman aged 18 to 35 in good health and CMV-seropositive.

V gene TRBV6-1 combines with J gene TRBJ2-1; 10 bases line up with TRBD1. Germline V CDR1 and CDR2: MNHNS, SASEGT. This CDR3 spans 15 amino acids. V lost 4 bases to trimming and J lost 0 bases; unmatched junction nucleotides: 0. CDR3 residues: CASSGTGGSYNEQFF. The CDR3 DNA follows: TGTGCCAGCAGTGGGACAGGGGGCTCCTACAATGAGCAGTTCTTC.

CDR3 DNA: TGCGCCAGCAGAGATGGCCCCGGCAGGGAAGCTTTCTTT. Translated: CASRDGPGREAFF. This sequence joins TRBV10-2 and TRBJ1-1, with unresolved D. The CDR3 sequence is 13 residues long. CDR1 is WSHSY, CDR2 SAAADI, per germline. The V and J ends lost 6 bases and 8 bases respectively, with 16 bases between them.

The chain is built from TRBV6-6 and TRBJ2-1, with 9 bases aligning to TRBD1. The CDR3 extends over 15 amino acids. The V and J ends lost 6 bases and 8 bases, in that order; junction bases with no gene match: 11. Germline CDR1 MNHNY, CDR2 SVGAGI (reference sequence). The CDR3 loop is CASSQGQGRDYEQFF. CDR3 in DNA: TGTGCCAGCAGCCAGGGACAGGGAAGGGATTATGAGCAGTTCTTC.

The chain has TRBV14 and TRBJ2-2; TRBD1 matches 8 bases. There are 17 residues in the CDR3. Trimming cost V 0 bases and J 4 bases; bases outside gene matches: 7. Germline V lookup: CDR1 SGHDN, CDR2 FVKESK. The CDR3 sequence: CASSQDSQGASTGELFF. Here the CDR3 DNA reads TGTGCCAGCAGCCAAGATTCGCAGGGGGCAAGCACCGGGGAGCTGTTTTTT.

The gene calls are TRBV9 and TRBJ2-7, with D uncertain. CDR3 length: 13 amino acids. Deletions cut 6 bases from V and 2 bases from J, with 12 bases between. Germline CDR1 SGDLS, CDR2 YYNGEE. The CDR3 coding sequence is TGTGCCAGCACCCAACCGAGTACCTACGAGCAGTACTTC. It codes for CASTQPSTYEQYF.

The genes are TRBV18 and TRBJ2-2, with D hard to call. The germline V gene has CDR1 KGHSH and CDR2 LQKENI. The V gene lost 4 bases and the J gene lost 1 base, with 7 bases spanning the gap. The CDR3 has 14 amino acids. The CDR3, as DNA: TGTGCCAGCTCACTTAACAGGAACACCGGGGAGCTGTTTTTT. Residues: CASSLNRNTGELFF.

This clone was found once. The genes are TRBV6-5 and TRBJ2-3; no definite D call. This CDR3 is built from 16 residues. CDR1 is MNHEY, CDR2 SVGAGI, per germline. V was cut by 0 bases and J by 0 bases, with 10 bases left in between. The CDR3 reads CASSYSRFSSTDTQYF. Written as DNA, the CDR3 is TGTGCCAGCAGTTACTCGAGGTTCTCTAGCACAGATACGCAGTATTTT.

The V call is TRBV4-1, the J call TRBJ1-1; TRBD1 is a possible D gene (6 bases). The germline CDR1 and CDR2 sequences are MGHRA and YSYEKL. The CDR3 spans 16 residues. The V end lost 1 base, the J end lost 5 bases, and 17 bases lay between the germline ends. CDR3 DNA sequence: TGCGCCAGCAGCCAAGTGGGCAGGGCTAGGGGGACTGAAGCTTTCTTT. Translating it yields CASSQVGRARGTEAFF.